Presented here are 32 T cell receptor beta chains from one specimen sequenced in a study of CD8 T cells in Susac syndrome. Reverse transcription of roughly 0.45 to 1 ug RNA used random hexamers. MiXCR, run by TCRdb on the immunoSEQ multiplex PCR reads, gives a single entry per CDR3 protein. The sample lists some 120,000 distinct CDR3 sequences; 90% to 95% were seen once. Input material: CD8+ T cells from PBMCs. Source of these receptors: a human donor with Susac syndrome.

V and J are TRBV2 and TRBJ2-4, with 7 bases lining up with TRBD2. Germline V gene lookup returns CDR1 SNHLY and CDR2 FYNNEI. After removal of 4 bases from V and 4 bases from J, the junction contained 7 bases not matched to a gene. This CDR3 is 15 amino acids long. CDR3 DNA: TGTGCCAGCAGTGCAGGGTCTAGCGGAAAAAACATTCAGTACTTC. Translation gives CASSAGSSGKNIQYF.

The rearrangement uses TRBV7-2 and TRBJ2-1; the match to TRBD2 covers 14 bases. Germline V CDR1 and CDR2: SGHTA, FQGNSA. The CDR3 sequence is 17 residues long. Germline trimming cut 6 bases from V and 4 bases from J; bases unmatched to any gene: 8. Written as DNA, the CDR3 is TGTGCCAGCAGACCTGGACTAGCGGGAGGTTTGTACAATGAGCAGTTCTTC. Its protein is CASRPGLAGGLYNEQFF.

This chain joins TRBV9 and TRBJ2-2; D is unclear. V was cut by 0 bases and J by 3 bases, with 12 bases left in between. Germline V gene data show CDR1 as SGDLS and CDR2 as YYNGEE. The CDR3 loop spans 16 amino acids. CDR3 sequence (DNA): TGTGCCAGCAGCGTAGCTACCCTCGTCGACACCGGGGAGCTGTTTTTT. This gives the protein CASSVATLVDTGELFF.

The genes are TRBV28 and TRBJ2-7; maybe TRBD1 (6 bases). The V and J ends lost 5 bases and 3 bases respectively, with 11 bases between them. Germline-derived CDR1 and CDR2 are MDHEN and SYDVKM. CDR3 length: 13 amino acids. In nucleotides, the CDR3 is TGTGCCAGCAGTCTAGGACAGATCTACGAGCAGTACTTC. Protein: CASSLGQIYEQYF.

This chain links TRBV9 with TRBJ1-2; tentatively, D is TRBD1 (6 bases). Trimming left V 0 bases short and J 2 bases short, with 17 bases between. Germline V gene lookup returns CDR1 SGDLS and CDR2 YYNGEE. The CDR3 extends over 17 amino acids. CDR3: CASSVASMATGNYGYTF. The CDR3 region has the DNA TGTGCCAGCAGCGTAGCATCTATGGCGACAGGAAACTATGGCTACACCTTC.

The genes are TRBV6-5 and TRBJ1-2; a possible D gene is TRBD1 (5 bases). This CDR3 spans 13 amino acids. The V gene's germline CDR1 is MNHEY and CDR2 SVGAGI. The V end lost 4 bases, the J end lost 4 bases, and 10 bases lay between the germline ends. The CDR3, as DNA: TGTGCCAGCAGTTCCGGGACGTTCTATGGCTACACCTTC. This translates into CASSSGTFYGYTF.

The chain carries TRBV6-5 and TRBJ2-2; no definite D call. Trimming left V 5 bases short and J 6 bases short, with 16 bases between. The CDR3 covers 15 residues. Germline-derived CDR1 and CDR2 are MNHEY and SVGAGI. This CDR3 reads CASSAYRRASGELFF. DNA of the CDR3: TGTGCCAGCAGTGCCTACAGAAGGGCGTCCGGGGAGCTGTTTTTT.

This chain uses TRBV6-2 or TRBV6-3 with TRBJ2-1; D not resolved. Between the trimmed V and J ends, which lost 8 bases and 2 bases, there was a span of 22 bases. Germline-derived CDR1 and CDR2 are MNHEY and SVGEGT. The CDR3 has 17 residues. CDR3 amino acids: CASAFTVLSIAYNEQFF. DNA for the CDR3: TGTGCCAGCGCTTTTACCGTCCTCTCGATCGCCTACAATGAGCAGTTCTTC.

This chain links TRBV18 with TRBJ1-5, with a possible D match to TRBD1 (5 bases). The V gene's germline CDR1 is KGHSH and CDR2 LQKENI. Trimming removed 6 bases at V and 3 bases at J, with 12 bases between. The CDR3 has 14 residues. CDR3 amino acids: CASSPGRYNQPQHF. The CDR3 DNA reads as TGTGCCAGCTCCCCGGGACGGTACAATCAGCCCCAGCATTTT.

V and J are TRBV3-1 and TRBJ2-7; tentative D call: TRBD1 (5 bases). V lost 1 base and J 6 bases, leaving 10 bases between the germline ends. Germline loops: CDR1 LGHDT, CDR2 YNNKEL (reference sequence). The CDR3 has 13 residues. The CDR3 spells CASSQVQGSEQYF. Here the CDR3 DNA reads TGTGCCAGCAGCCAAGTTCAGGGTAGCGAGCAGTACTTC.

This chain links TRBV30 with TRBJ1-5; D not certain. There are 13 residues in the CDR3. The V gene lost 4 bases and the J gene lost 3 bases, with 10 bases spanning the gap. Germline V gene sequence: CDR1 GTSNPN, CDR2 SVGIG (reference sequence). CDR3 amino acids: CAWTSGYNQPQHF. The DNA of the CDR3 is TGTGCCTGGACATCAGGATACAATCAGCCCCAGCATTTT.

CDR3 sequence (DNA): TGCGCCAGCAGCTGGGGCAGTAACACCGGGGAGCTGTTTTTT. Translated, it gives CASSWGSNTGELFF. The J gene is TRBJ2-2, the V gene TRBV5-1; TRBD1 might be the D (5 bases). The CDR3 is made up of 14 amino acids. In germline, CDR1 is SGHRS, CDR2 YFSETQ. Trimming took 3 bases from V and 2 from J, leaving 8 bases between them.

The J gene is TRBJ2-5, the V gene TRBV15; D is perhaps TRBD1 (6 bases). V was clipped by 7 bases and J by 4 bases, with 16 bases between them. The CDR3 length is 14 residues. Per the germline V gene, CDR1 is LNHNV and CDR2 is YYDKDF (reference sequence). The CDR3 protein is CATTHPGQVETQYF. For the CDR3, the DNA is TGTGCCACCACTCACCCGGGACAAGTAGAGACCCAGTACTTC.

CDR3 DNA sequence: TGTGCCAGCAGCACCCGGGACAGGGGACGCACAGATACGCAGTATTTT. It specifies CASSTRDRGRTDTQYF. The chain combines TRBV11-1 with TRBJ2-3; 10 bases match TRBD1. Trimming removed 5 bases from V and 1 base from J; junction bases left unmatched: 6. The CDR3 has 16 amino acids. Germline loops: CDR1 SGHAT, CDR2 FQDESV (reference sequence). The whole variable domain, remainder taken from reference TRBV11-1 and TRBJ2-3, is EAEVAQSPRYKITEKSQAVAFWCDPISGHATLYWYRQILGQGPELLVQFQDESVVDDSQLPKDRFSAERLKGVDSTLKIQPAELGDSAMYLCASSTRDRGRTDTQYFGPGTRLTVL.

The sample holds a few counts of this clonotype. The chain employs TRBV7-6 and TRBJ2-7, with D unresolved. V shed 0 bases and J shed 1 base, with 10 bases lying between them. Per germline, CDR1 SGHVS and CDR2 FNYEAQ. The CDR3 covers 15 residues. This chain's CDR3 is CASSLADGGSYEQYF. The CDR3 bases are TGTGCCAGCAGCTTAGCGGATGGCGGATCCTACGAGCAGTACTTC. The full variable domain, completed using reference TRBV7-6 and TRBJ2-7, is GAGVSQSPRYKVTKRGQDVALRCDPISGHVSLYWYRQALGQGPEFLTYFNYEAQQDKSGLPNDRFSAERPEGSISTLTIQRTEQRDSAMYRCASSLADGGSYEQYFGPGTRLTVT.

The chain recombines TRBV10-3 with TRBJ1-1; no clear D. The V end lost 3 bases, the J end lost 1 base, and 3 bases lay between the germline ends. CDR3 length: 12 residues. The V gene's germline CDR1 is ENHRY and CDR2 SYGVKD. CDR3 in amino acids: CAISESNTEAFF. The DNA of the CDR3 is TGTGCCATCAGTGAATCGAACACTGAAGCTTTCTTT.

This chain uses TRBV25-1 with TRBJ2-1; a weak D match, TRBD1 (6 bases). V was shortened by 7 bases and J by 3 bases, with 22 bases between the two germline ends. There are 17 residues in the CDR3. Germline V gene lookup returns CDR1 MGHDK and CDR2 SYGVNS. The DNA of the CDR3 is TGTGCCAGCACTTCAGCAGGGGATCCCCTCAGCTACAATGAGCAGTTCTTC. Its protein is CASTSAGDPLSYNEQFF.

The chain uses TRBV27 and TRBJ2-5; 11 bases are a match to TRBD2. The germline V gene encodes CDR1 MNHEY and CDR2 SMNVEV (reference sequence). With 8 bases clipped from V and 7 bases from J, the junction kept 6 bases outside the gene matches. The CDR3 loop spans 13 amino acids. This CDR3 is CASSPGTSGTQYF. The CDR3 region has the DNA TGTGCCAGCTCACCTGGGACTAGCGGGACCCAGTACTTC.

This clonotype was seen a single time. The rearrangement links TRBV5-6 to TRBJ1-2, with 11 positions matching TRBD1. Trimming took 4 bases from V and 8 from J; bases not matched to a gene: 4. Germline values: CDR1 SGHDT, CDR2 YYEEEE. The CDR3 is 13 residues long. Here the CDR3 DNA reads TGTGCCAGCAGCGGAGGACAGGGGGCCGGCTACACCTTC. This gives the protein CASSGGQGAGYTF. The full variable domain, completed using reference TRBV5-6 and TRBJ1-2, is DAGVTQSPTHLIKTRGQQVTLRCSPKSGHDTVSWYQQALGQGPQFIFQYYEEEERQRGNFPDRFSGHQFPNYSSELNVNALLLGDSALYLCASSGGQGAGYTFGSGTRLTVV.

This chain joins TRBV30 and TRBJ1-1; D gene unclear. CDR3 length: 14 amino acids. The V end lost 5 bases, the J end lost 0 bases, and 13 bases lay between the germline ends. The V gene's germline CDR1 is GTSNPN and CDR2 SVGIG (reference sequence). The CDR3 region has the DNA TGTGCCTGGGGGGTTGTGGATCTGAACACTGAAGCTTTCTTT. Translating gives CAWGVVDLNTEAFF.

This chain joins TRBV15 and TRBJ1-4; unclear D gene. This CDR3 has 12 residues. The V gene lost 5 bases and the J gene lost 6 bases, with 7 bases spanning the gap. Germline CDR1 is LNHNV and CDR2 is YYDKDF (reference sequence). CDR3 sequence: CATSHFDEKLFF. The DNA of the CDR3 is TGTGCCACCAGCCACTTCGATGAAAAACTGTTTTTT.

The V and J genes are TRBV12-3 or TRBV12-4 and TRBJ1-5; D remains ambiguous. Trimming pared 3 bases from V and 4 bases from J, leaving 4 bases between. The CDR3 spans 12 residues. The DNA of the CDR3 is TGTGCCAGCAGTTTGGAAAATCAGCCCCAGCATTTT. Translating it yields CASSLENQPQHF.

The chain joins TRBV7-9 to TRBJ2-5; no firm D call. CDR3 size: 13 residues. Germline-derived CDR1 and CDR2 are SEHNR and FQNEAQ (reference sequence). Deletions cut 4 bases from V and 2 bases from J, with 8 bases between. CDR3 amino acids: CASSSDRQETQYF. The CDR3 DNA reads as TGTGCCAGCAGCTCCGACCGTCAAGAGACCCAGTACTTC.

For the CDR3, the DNA is TGTGCCAGCAGCCCAGGACCAGGGACCCCTTACGAGCAGTACTTC. Translation: CASSPGPGTPYEQYF. V is TRBV12-3 or TRBV12-4 and J is TRBJ2-7; D may correspond to TRBD1 or TRBD2 (5 bases each). The CDR3 is 15 amino acids. Trimming cost V 6 bases and J 4 bases, with 19 bases left between them.

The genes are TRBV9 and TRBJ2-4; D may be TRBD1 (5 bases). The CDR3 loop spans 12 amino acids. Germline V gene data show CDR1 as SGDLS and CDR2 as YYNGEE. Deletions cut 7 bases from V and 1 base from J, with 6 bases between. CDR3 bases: TGTGCCAGCCCAGGGGCCAAAAACATTCAGTACTTC. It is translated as CASPGAKNIQYF.

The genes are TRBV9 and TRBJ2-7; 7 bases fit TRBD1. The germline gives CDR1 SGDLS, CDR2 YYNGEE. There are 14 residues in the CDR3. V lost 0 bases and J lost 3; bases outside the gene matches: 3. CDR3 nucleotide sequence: TGTGCCAGCAGCGTAGGCAGGACAGGCTACGAGCAGTACTTC. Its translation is CASSVGRTGYEQYF.

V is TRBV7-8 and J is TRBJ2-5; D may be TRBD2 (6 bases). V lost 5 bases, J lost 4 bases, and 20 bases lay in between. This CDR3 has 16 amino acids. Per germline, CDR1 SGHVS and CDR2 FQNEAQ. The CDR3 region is CASSLFSSGVAETQYF. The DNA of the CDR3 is TGTGCCAGCAGCCTCTTCTCGTCGGGAGTCGCAGAGACCCAGTACTTC. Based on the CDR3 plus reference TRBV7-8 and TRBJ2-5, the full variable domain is GAGVSQSPRYKVAKRGQDVALRCDPISGHVSLFWYQQALGQGPEFLTYFQNEAQLDKSGLPSDRFFAERPEGSVSTLKIQRTQQEDSAVYLCASSLFSSGVAETQYFGPGTRLLVL.

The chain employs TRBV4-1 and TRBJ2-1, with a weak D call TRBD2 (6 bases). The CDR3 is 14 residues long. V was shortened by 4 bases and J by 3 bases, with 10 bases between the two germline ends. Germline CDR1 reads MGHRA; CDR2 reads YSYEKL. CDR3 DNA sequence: TGCGCCAGCAGCCGCGGGAAATTCTACAATGAGCAGTTCTTC. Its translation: CASSRGKFYNEQFF.

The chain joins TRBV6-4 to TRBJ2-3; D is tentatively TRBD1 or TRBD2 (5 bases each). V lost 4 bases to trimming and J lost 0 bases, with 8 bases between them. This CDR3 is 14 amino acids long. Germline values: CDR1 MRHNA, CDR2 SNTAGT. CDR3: CASSAGPSTDTQYF. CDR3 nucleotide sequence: TGTGCCAGCAGTGCGGGGCCTAGCACAGATACGCAGTATTTT.

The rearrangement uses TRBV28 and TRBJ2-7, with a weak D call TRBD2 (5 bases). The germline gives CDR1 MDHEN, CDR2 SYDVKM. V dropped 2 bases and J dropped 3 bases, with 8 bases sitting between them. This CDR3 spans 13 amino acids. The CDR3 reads CASSLAGIYEQYF. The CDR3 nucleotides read TGTGCCAGCAGTTTAGCCGGGATCTACGAGCAGTACTTC.

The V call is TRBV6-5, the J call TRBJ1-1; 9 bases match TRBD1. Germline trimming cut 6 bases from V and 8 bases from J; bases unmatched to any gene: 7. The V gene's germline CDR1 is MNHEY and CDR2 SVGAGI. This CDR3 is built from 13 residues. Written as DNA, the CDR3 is TGTGCCAGCAGCCGACAGGGGGGAATAGAAGCTTTCTTT. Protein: CASSRQGGIEAFF.

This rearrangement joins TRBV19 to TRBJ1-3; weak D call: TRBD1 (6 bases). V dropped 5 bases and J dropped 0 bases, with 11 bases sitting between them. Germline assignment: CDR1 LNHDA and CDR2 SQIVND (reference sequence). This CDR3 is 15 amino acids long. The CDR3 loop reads CASSSRTASGNTIYF. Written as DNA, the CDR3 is TGTGCCAGTAGTTCCCGGACAGCCTCTGGAAACACCATATATTTT. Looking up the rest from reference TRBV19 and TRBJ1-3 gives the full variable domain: DGGITQSPKYLFRKEGQNVTLSCEQNLNHDAMYWYRQDPGQGLRLIYYSQIVNDFQKGDIAEGYSVSREKKESFPLTVTSAQKNPTAFYLCASSSRTASGNTIYFGEGSWLTVV.